This TCR beta chain was identified during a study of vaccination effects on CD4 cells after COVID-19. The germline gives CDR1 MGHRA, CDR2 YSYEKL. The CDR3 sequence is 17 residues long. The ends were cut back, 0 bases at V and 1 base at J, with 13 bases in the middle. Viral peptide pool expansion of antigen-specific CD4+ T cells preceded sequencing in the ViraFEST assay. Culturing for about 10 days preceded CD4+ T cell isolation. It was two doses of either the BNT162b2 or mRNA-1273 vaccine that participants received. Days 3 and 7 saw half the medium replaced with IL-2 medium. TCRdb's table, derived via immunoSEQ multiplex PCR, lists solely in-frame clones and lacks some. Here the sample spans 65,000 to 95,000 clones, more than 60% being singletons. This clone was seen once. Its specificity is unknown.

This chain uses TRBV4-1 with TRBJ1-5; D is uncertain. The receptor was derived from a human donor who received a COVID-19 vaccine. Sequenced here: CD4+ T cells from PBMCs cultured with HCoV-OC43 spike peptides, sampled after COVID-19 vaccination. Subset: HCoV-OC43 spike overlapping peptide pool stimulation. The CDR3 loop is CASSQDREGASNQPQHF. Written as DNA, the CDR3 is TGCGCCAGCAGCCAAGATCGGGAGGGCGCCAGCAATCAGCCCCAGCATTTT.